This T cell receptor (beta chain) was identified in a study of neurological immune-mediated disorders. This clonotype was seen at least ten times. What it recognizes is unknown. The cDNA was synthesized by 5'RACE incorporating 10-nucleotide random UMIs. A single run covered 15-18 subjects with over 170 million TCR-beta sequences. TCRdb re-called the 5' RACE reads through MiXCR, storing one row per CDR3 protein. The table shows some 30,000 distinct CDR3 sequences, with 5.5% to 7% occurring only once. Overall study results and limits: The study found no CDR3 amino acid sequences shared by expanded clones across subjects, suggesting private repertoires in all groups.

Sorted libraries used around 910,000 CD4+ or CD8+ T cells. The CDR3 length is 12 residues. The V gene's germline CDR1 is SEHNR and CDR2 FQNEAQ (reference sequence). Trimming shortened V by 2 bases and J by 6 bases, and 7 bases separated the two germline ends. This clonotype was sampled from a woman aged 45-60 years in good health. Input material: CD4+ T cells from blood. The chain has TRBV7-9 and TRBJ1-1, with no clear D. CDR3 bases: TGTGCCAGCAGCTTATCGGTTTCTGAAGCTTTCTTT. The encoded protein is CASSLSVSEAFF. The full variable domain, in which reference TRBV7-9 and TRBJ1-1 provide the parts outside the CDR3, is DTGVSQNPRHKITKRGQNVTFRCDPISEHNRLYWYRQTLGQGPEFLTYFQNEAQLEKSRLLSDRFSAERPKGSFSTLEIQRTEQGDSAMYLCASSLSVSEAFFGQGTRLTVV.